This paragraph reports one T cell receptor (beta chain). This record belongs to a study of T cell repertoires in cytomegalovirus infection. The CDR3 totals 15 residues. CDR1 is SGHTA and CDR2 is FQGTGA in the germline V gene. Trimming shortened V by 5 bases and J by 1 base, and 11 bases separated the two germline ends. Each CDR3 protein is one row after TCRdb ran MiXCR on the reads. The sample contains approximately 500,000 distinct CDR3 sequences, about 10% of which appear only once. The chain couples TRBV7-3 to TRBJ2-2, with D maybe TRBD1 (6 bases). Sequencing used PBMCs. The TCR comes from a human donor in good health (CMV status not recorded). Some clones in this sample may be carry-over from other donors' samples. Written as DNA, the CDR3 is TGTGCCAGCAGCCCGGGACACAAGAACACCGGGGAGCTGTTTTTT. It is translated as CASSPGHKNTGELFF.